The source of this T cell receptor beta chain is a study of blood T cell repertoires in COVID-19. Trimming pared 2 bases from V and 3 bases from J, leaving 15 bases between. The germline gives CDR1 SGHDT, CDR2 YYEEEE. CDR3 size: 15 residues. The repertoire was sequenced with immunoSEQ multiplex PCR; TCRdb's copy has only in-frame clones and lacks some. The top ten hold about 4.7% of the sample, which has roughly 69,000 clones, 88% seen once. The clonotype was recovered from a human donor in a cohort sampled during active COVID-19. The sequencing sample was made of peripheral blood. The chain carries TRBV5-6 and TRBJ2-7; maybe TRBD1 (6 bases). DNA for the CDR3: TGTGCCAGCAGCTTTTTTAGGGGGAGTAGCTACGAGCAGTACTTC. As protein: CASSFFRGSSYEQYF.